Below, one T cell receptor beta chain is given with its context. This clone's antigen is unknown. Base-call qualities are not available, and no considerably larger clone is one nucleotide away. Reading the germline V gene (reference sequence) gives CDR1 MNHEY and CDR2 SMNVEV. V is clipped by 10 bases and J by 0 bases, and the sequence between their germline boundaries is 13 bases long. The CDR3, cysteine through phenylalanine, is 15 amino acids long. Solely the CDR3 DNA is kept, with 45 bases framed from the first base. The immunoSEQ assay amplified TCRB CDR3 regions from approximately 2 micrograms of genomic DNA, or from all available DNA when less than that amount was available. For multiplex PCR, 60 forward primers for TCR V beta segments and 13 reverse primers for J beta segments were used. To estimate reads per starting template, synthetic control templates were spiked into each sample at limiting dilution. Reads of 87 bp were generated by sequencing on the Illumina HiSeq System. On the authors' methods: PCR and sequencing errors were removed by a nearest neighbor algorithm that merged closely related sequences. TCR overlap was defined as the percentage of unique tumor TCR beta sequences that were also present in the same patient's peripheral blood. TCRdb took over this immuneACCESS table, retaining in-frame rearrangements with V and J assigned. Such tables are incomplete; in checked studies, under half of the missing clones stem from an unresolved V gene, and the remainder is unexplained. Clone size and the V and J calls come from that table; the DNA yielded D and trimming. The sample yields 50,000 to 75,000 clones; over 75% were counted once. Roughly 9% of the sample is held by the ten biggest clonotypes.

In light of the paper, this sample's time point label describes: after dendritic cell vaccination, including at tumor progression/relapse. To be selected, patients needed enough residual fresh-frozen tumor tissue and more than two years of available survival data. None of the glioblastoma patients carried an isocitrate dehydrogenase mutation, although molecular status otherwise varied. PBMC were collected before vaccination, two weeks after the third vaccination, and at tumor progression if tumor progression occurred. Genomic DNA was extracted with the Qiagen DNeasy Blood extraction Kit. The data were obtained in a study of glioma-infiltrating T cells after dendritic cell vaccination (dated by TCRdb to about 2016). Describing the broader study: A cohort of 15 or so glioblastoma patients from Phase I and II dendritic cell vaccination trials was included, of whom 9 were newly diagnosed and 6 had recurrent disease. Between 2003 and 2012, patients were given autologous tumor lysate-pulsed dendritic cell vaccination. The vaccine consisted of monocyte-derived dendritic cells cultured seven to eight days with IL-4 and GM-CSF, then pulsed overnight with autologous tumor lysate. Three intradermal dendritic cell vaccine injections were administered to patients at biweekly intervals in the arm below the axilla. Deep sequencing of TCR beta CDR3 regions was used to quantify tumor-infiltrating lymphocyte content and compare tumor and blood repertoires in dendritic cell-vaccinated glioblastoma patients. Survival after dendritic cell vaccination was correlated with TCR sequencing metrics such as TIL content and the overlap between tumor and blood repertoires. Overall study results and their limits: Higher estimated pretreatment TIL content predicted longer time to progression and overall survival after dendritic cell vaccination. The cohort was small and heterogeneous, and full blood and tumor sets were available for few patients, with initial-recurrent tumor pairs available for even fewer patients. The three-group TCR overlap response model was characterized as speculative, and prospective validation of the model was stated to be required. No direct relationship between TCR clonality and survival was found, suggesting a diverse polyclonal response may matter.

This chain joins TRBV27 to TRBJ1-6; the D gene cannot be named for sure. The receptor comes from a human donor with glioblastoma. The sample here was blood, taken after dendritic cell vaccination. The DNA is TGTGCCACCATGGCCCCGTACTCCTATAATTCACCCCTCCACTTT. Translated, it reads CATMAPYSYNSPLHF.